The sequence of this T cell receptor (beta chain) was determined in a study of STAT5B mutations in CD4+ large granular lymphocyte leukemia. Broader study findings: Main leukemic clonotypes were patient-specific, but roughly 26% appeared at low frequency elsewhere. 8/27 top patient clones versus 2/35 control clones were TRBV06-family.

Data came from immunoSEQ multiplex PCR; TCRdb stores just in-frame clones and leaves some out. Of 30,000 to 40,000 clones listed, more than 75% are singletons. This CDR3 has 15 amino acids. V lost 0 bases, J lost 8 bases, and 14 bases lay in between. The germline V gene encodes CDR1 MNHEY and CDR2 SVGAGI. This clone was seen more than once but under ten times. The target antigen is unknown. The origin of this receptor is a human donor in good health. This chain links TRBV6-5 with TRBJ2-1; D not certain. Sequenced material: CD4+ T cells from blood buffy coats. In DNA, the CDR3 is TGTGCCAGCAGTTACTCCCATATGGGTTACTATGAGCAGTTCTTC. Translation gives CASSYSHMGYYEQFF.